The rows below give T cell receptor beta chains drawn from one sample of a study of T cell responses to AZD1222 COVID-19 vaccine. The assay was immunoSEQ multiplex PCR, and TCRdb's table has in-frame clones only and misses some. The table has approximately 120,000 clones, 88% seen once. Sequencing was performed on peripheral blood, taken 28 days after the second AZD1222 dose. The receptors shown here come from an adult who received the AZD1222 COVID-19 vaccine. CDR3s include the opening cysteine and the closing phenylalanine or tryptophan. The order of the fields is J gene, clone size, D gene, V gene, CDR3 protein, CDR3 DNA. D genes are given only for firm matches. Not every row has a clone size; where given, it reads once, few, many or a size class.

J: TRBJ2-3; size: once; D: -; V: TRBV6-6; CDR3: CASSTQEGDTQYF; DNA: TGTGCCAGCAGCACACAAGAGGGAGATACGCAGTATTTT
J: TRBJ2-6; size: -; D: TRBD1; V: TRBV2; CDR3: CASSEGGGLSGANVLTF; DNA: TGTGCCAGCAGTGAAGGAGGGGGCCTATCTGGGGCCAACGTCCTGACTTTC
J: TRBJ2-4; size: -; D: -; V: TRBV28; CDR3: CASRTGTEDIQYF; DNA: TGTGCCAGCAGGACCGGGACTGAGGACATTCAGTACTTC
J: TRBJ2-1; size: -; D: -; V: TRBV19; CDR3: CASSMRGLEDNEQFF; DNA: TGTGCCAGTAGTATGCGGGGGCTTGAAGACAATGAGCAGTTCTTC
J: TRBJ1-2; size: -; D: TRBD1; V: TRBV3-1/TRBV3-2; CDR3: CASTPGQGYGYTF; DNA: TGTGCCAGCACCCCGGGACAGGGGTATGGCTACACCTTC
J: TRBJ2-3; size: -; D: -; V: TRBV3-1/TRBV3-2; CDR3: CASSWEADTQYF; DNA: TGTGCCAGCAGCTGGGAGGCAGATACGCAGTATTTT
J: TRBJ1-2; size: once; D: -; V: TRBV10-1; CDR3: CASFGRHNYGYTF; DNA: TGCGCCAGCTTTGGAAGGCACAACTATGGCTACACCTTC
J: TRBJ2-4; size: -; D: -; V: TRBV3-1/TRBV3-2; CDR3: CASSQGGDSNIQYF; DNA: TGTGCCAGCAGCCAGGGGGGTGATAGTAACATTCAGTACTTC
J: TRBJ1-3; size: -; D: -; V: TRBV10-3; CDR3: CAITGGGSGNTIYF; DNA: TGTGCCATCACCGGAGGGGGCTCTGGAAACACCATATATTTT
J: TRBJ2-5; size: -; D: -; V: TRBV18; CDR3: CASSLTQQETQYF; DNA: TGTGCCAGCTCACTAACGCAACAAGAGACCCAGTACTTC
J: TRBJ1-1; size: -; D: -; V: TRBV3-1/TRBV3-2; CDR3: CASSQDNQDAEAFF; DNA: TGTGCCAGCAGCCAAGATAATCAGGATGCTGAAGCTTTCTTT
J: TRBJ2-7; size: -; D: TRBD2; V: TRBV15; CDR3: CATSRGLAGTHSYEQYF; DNA: TGTGCCACCAGCAGGGGACTAGCGGGGACCCACTCCTACGAGCAGTACTTC
J: TRBJ1-5; size: -; D: -; V: TRBV18; CDR3: CASSPRGRGNQPQHF; DNA: TGTGCCAGCTCACCAAGAGGGAGAGGCAATCAGCCCCAGCATTTT
J: TRBJ1-6; size: few; D: -; V: TRBV6-5; CDR3: CASSYSGPENSPLHF; DNA: TGTGCCAGCAGTTACTCGGGTCCGGAAAATTCACCCCTCCACTTT
J: TRBJ2-3; size: -; D: -; V: TRBV30; CDR3: CAWWARGRTDTQYF; DNA: TGTGCCTGGTGGGCGCGGGGAAGGACAGATACGCAGTATTTT
J: TRBJ2-2; size: -; D: TRBD2; V: TRBV5-1; CDR3: CASSLLTSGSGGELFF; DNA: TGCGCCAGCAGCTTGTTGACTAGCGGGAGTGGAGGGGAGCTGTTTTTT
J: TRBJ1-2; size: once; D: -; V: TRBV29-1; CDR3: CSVMGGVEDTPANYGYTF; DNA: TGCAGCGTTATGGGGGGGGTAGAGGATACTCCAGCTAACTATGGCTACACCTTC
J: TRBJ1-6; size: -; D: -; V: TRBV27; CDR3: CASSWGRSPLHF; DNA: TGTGCCAGCAGTTGGGGGCGCTCACCCCTCCACTTT
J: TRBJ2-1; size: -; D: -; V: TRBV30; CDR3: CAWSVYRSEQFF; DNA: TGTGCCTGGAGTGTCTACAGATCGGAGCAGTTCTTC
J: TRBJ1-6; size: medium-sized; D: -; V: TRBV7-9; CDR3: CASSPWMQDNSPLHF; DNA: TGTGCCAGCAGCCCCTGGATGCAGGATAATTCACCCCTCCACTTT
J: TRBJ1-1; size: -; D: -; V: TRBV6-5; CDR3: CASSMNTEAFF; DNA: TGTGCCAGCAGCATGAACACTGAAGCTTTCTTT
J: TRBJ1-1; size: -; D: -; V: TRBV5-1; CDR3: CASSLIVGEATEAFF; DNA: TGCGCCAGCAGCTTGATAGTTGGGGAAGCCACTGAAGCTTTCTTT
J: TRBJ1-3; size: -; D: -; V: TRBV5-5; CDR3: CASSFAPGTGNTIYF; DNA: TGTGCCAGCAGCTTCGCCCCCGGGACTGGAAACACCATATATTTT
J: TRBJ2-5; size: -; D: -; V: TRBV18; CDR3: CASSPYMTGNGTQYF; DNA: TGTGCCAGCTCACCATATATGACAGGCAACGGGACCCAGTACTTC
J: TRBJ2-3; size: -; D: -; V: TRBV10-3; CDR3: CAIRQVPSPTDTQYF; DNA: TGTGCCATAAGACAGGTTCCGTCGCCCACAGATACGCAGTATTTT
J: TRBJ1-2; size: -; D: TRBD1; V: TRBV6-5; CDR3: CASSYSQGVNYGYTF; DNA: TGTGCCAGCAGTTACTCGCAGGGGGTAAACTATGGCTACACCTTC
J: TRBJ1-3; size: -; D: -; V: TRBV5-1; CDR3: CASSLDPGGNTIYF; DNA: TGCGCCAGCAGCTTGGACCCGGGGGGAAACACCATATATTTT
J: TRBJ1-2; size: -; D: TRBD1; V: TRBV6-5; CDR3: CASRPGTGRDYGYTF; DNA: TGTGCCAGCAGGCCGGGGACAGGGAGGGACTATGGCTACACCTTC
J: TRBJ1-5; size: -; D: -; V: TRBV5-5; CDR3: CASSPQGVQDFRPQHF; DNA: TGTGCCAGCAGCCCCCAAGGTGTTCAGGATTTCAGGCCCCAGCATTTT
J: TRBJ1-1; size: -; D: TRBD1; V: TRBV24-1; CDR3: CATSDGGQGAGNTEAFF; DNA: TGTGCCACCAGTGATGGGGGACAGGGGGCTGGGAACACTGAAGCTTTCTTT
J: TRBJ1-2; size: -; D: -; V: TRBV4-2; CDR3: CASSSQVRGRDGGYTF; DNA: TGTGCCAGCAGCTCCCAAGTAAGGGGTAGAGACGGTGGCTACACCTTC
J: TRBJ1-2; size: -; D: -; V: TRBV4-3; CDR3: CASSPTVEVGSYGYTF; DNA: TGCGCCAGCAGCCCGACTGTGGAGGTGGGTTCTTATGGCTACACCTTC
J: TRBJ2-7; size: -; D: -; V: TRBV6-5; CDR3: CASSPAGGRAHEQYF; DNA: TGTGCCAGCAGTCCCGCGGGCGGCAGGGCCCACGAGCAGTACTTC
J: TRBJ1-1; size: -; D: TRBD1; V: TRBV7-8; CDR3: CASSLEGASLNTEAFF; DNA: TGTGCCAGCAGCTTAGAGGGGGCGAGTCTCAACACTGAAGCTTTCTTT
J: TRBJ2-1; size: -; D: -; V: TRBV7-9; CDR3: CASSQNPVNEQFF; DNA: TGTGCCAGCAGCCAGAATCCCGTCAATGAGCAGTTCTTC
J: TRBJ2-2; size: -; D: TRBD1; V: TRBV4-1; CDR3: CASSEGDRDVAGELFF; DNA: TGCGCCAGCAGTGAAGGGGACAGGGACGTTGCCGGGGAGCTGTTTTTT
J: TRBJ1-5; size: few; D: TRBD1; V: TRBV30; CDR3: CAWSRTGRGNQPQHF; DNA: TGTGCCTGGAGCCGGACAGGGCGAGGCAATCAGCCCCAGCATTTT
J: TRBJ1-4; size: -; D: -; V: TRBV14; CDR3: CASSRALRGEKLFF; DNA: TGTGCCAGCAGCCGGGCCCTAAGGGGTGAAAAACTGTTTTTT
J: TRBJ2-1; size: -; D: -; V: TRBV3-1/TRBV3-2; CDR3: CASSQNTGPYNEQFF; DNA: TGTGCCAGCAGCCAGAACACCGGCCCTTACAATGAGCAGTTCTTC
J: TRBJ2-3; size: -; D: TRBD2; V: TRBV4-1; CDR3: CASSQRGGQGITDTQYF; DNA: TGCGCCAGCAGCCAACGGGGGGGCCAAGGGATAACAGATACGCAGTATTTT
J: TRBJ2-6; size: once; D: -; V: TRBV10-2; CDR3: CASRKAGDAGANVLTF; DNA: TGCGCCAGCAGGAAGGCAGGGGATGCGGGGGCCAACGTCCTGACTTTC
J: TRBJ1-3; size: -; D: -; V: TRBV13; CDR3: CASSPPEGPGPTIYF; DNA: TGTGCCAGCAGCCCGCCCGAAGGGCCGGGGCCCACCATATATTTT
J: TRBJ2-7; size: -; D: -; V: TRBV10-1; CDR3: CASSESKGDYEQYF; DNA: TGCGCCAGCAGTGAGTCGAAGGGGGACTACGAGCAGTACTTC
J: TRBJ1-1; size: once; D: -; V: TRBV10-3; CDR3: CAISPDRGSAEAFF; DNA: TGTGCCATCAGTCCGGACAGAGGCAGTGCTGAAGCTTTCTTT
J: TRBJ1-6; size: -; D: -; V: TRBV7-6; CDR3: CASSLSSLTHVNSPLHF; DNA: TGTGCCAGCAGCTTAAGTTCTTTGACCCACGTTAATTCACCCCTCCACTTT
J: TRBJ1-2; size: -; D: -; V: TRBV19; CDR3: CASRSSLQDWDYGYTF; DNA: TGTGCCAGTAGGAGCTCTTTACAGGACTGGGACTATGGCTACACCTTC
J: TRBJ2-5; size: -; D: -; V: TRBV27; CDR3: CASSLAYQETQYF; DNA: TGTGCCAGCAGTTTAGCGTACCAAGAGACCCAGTACTTC
J: TRBJ2-3; size: -; D: -; V: TRBV5-1; CDR3: CASSLETDTQYF; DNA: TGCGCCAGCAGCTTGGAGACAGATACGCAGTATTTT
J: TRBJ2-1; size: -; D: -; V: TRBV9; CDR3: CASSSWGYNEQFF; DNA: TGTGCCAGCAGCTCATGGGGCTACAATGAGCAGTTCTTC
J: TRBJ2-3; size: -; D: -; V: TRBV18; CDR3: CASSPPVLGTDTQYF; DNA: TGTGCCAGCTCACCACCCGTCCTAGGGACAGATACGCAGTATTTT
J: TRBJ1-4; size: once; D: -; V: TRBV3-1/TRBV3-2; CDR3: CASSRVKEKLFF; DNA: TGTGCCAGCAGTAGGGTAAAGGAAAAACTGTTTTTT
J: TRBJ2-7; size: -; D: -; V: TRBV3-1/TRBV3-2; CDR3: CASSLGQVGYEQYF; DNA: TGTGCCAGCAGCCTTGGTCAGGTGGGCTACGAGCAGTACTTC
J: TRBJ1-4; size: -; D: -; V: TRBV3-1/TRBV3-2; CDR3: CASSRAGAGEKLFF; DNA: TGTGCCAGCAGCCGAGCGGGGGCTGGGGAAAAACTGTTTTTT
J: TRBJ2-7; size: -; D: -; V: TRBV18; CDR3: CASSEAFEQYF; DNA: TGTGCCAGCTCCGAAGCCTTCGAGCAGTACTTC
J: TRBJ1-4; size: -; D: -; V: TRBV7-9; CDR3: CASSSIRSDEKLFF; DNA: TGTGCCAGCAGCTCAATTCGAAGTGATGAAAAACTGTTTTTT
J: TRBJ2-1; size: -; D: TRBD1; V: TRBV2; CDR3: CASSAGQGWYEQFF; DNA: TGTGCCAGCAGTGCGGGACAGGGGTGGTATGAGCAGTTCTTC
J: TRBJ2-7; size: -; D: -; V: TRBV4-1; CDR3: CASSQNWGRLYEQYF; DNA: TGCGCCAGCAGCCAGAATTGGGGTAGGCTCTACGAGCAGTACTTC